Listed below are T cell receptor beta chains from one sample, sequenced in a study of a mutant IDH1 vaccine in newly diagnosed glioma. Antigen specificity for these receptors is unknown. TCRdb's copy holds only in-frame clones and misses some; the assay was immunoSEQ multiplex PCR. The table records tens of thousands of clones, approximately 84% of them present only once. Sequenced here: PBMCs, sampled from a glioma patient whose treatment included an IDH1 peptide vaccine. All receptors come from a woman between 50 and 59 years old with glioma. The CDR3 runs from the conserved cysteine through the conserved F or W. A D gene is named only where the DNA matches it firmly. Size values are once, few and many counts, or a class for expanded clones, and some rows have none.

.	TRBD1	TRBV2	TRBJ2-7	CASSAGQSYEQYF	TGTGCCAGCAGTGCGGGACAGAGCTACGAGCAGTACTTC
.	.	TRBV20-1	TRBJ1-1	CSAREEAFF	TGCAGTGCTAGAGAGGAAGCTTTCTTT
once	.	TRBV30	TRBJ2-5	CAWSRSGQETQYF	TGTGCCTGGAGTAGAAGCGGGCAAGAGACCCAGTACTTC
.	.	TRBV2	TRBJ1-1	CASSGAGSIMNTEAFF	TGTGCCAGCAGTGGGGCGGGCAGTATTATGAACACTGAAGCTTTCTTT
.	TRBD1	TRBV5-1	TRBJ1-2	CASSLGQGVLNGYTF	TGCGCCAGCAGCTTGGGACAGGGTGTGTTGAATGGCTACACCTTC
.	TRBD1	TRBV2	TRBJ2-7	CASGRNRGYEQYF	TGTGCCAGCGGGAGGAACAGGGGGTACGAGCAGTACTTC
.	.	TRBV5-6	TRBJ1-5	CASSLGMTSNQPQHF	TGTGCCAGCAGCTTGGGGATGACAAGCAATCAGCCCCAGCATTTT
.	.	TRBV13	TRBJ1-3	CASSYRNTIYF	TGTGCCAGCAGCTACCGAAACACCATATATTTT
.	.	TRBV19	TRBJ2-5	CASSIARARKETQYF	TGTGCCAGTAGTATAGCCAGGGCCCGAAAAGAGACCCAGTACTTC
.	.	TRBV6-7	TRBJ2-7	CASSYSMQGPSYEQYF	TGTGCCAGCAGTTACTCGATGCAGGGGCCTTCCTACGAGCAGTACTTC
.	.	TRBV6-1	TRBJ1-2	CASSAGRRFHSNYGYTF	TGTGCCAGCAGTGCGGGACGGCGGTTTCACTCTAACTATGGCTACACCTTC
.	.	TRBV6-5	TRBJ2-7	CASSLGTPGGYEQYF	TGTGCCAGCAGTCTGGGGACTCCCGGGGGCTACGAGCAGTACTTC
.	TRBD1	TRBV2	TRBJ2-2	CASKTGATGELFF	TGTGCCAGCAAAACAGGGGCCACCGGGGAGCTGTTTTTT
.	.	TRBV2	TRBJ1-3	CASSPQGTGNTIYF	TGTGCCAGCAGTCCCCAAGGAACGGGAAACACCATATATTTT
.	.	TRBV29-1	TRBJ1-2	CSAMAGGAFGYTF	TGCAGCGCCATGGCCGGGGGCGCCTTTGGCTACACCTTC
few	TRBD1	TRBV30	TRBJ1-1	CAWSRTGGLEAFF	TGTGCCTGGAGTAGGACAGGGGGGCTTGAAGCTTTCTTT
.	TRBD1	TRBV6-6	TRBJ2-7	CASSTPGQPTNYEQYF	TGTGCCAGCAGTACACCGGGACAGCCGACTAACTACGAGCAGTACTTC
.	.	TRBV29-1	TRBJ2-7	CSVSQGHLLAYEQYF	TGCAGCGTCTCACAAGGACACTTACTGGCTTACGAGCAGTACTTC
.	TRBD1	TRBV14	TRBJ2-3	CASSQGQGGPDTQYF	TGTGCCAGCAGCCAAGGACAGGGTGGACCAGATACGCAGTATTTT
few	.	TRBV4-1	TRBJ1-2	CASSQLPLGGYTF	TGCGCCAGCAGCCAACTCCCTTTGGGTGGCTACACCTTC
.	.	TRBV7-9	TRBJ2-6	CASSLGSGANVLTF	TGTGCCAGCAGCTTGGGCTCTGGGGCCAACGTCCTGACTTTC
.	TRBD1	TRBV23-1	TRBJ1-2	CASSQSWRGLGYTF	TGCGCCAGCAGTCAATCGTGGAGGGGGCTCGGCTACACCTTC
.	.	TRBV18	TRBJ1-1	CASSPPPDPEAFF	TGTGCCAGCTCACCACCGCCGGATCCAGAAGCTTTCTTT
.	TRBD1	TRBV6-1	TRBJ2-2	CASRKDRAHTGELFF	TGTGCCAGCAGGAAGGACAGGGCCCACACCGGGGAGCTGTTTTTT
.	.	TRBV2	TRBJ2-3	CASSEWGTDTQYF	TGTGCCAGCAGTGAATGGGGGACAGATACGCAGTATTTT
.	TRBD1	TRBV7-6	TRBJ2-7	CASSLAGTGGSYEQYF	TGTGCCAGCAGCTTAGCTGGGACAGGGGGCTCCTACGAGCAGTACTTC
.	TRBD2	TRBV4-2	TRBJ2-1	CASSQDFGGASGEQFF	TGTGCCAGCAGCCAAGATTTCGGGGGGGCTTCGGGTGAGCAGTTCTTC
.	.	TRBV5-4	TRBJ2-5	CASSLYLVKTETQYF	TGTGCCAGCAGCTTGTACCTAGTTAAAACGGAGACCCAGTACTTC
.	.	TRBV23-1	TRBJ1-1	CASSTVHRRVLGTEAFF	TGCGCCAGCAGTACGGTACATCGGAGAGTCCTTGGGACTGAAGCTTTCTTT
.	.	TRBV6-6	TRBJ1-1	CASSYSSNTEAFF	TGTGCCAGCAGTTACTCGTCAAACACTGAAGCTTTCTTT
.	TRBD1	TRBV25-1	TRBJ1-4	CASTQGGRKLFF	TGTGCCAGCACCCAGGGGGGGCGAAAACTGTTTTTT
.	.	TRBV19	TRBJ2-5	CASSTGPSGTQYF	TGTGCCAGTAGCACCGGACCCTCGGGGACCCAGTACTTC
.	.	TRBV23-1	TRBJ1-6	CASSQFYRETGNSPLHF	TGCGCCAGCAGTCAATTTTACAGGGAAACTGGTAATTCACCCCTCCACTTT
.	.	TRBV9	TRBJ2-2	CASSVAGRGNTGELFF	TGTGCCAGCAGCGTAGCCGGCAGGGGGAACACCGGGGAGCTGTTTTTT
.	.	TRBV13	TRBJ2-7	CASSLNYEQYF	TGTGCCAGCAGCCTAAACTACGAGCAGTACTTC
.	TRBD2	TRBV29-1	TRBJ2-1	CSVVGREPYNEQFF	TGCAGCGTTGTGGGGAGGGAACCCTACAATGAGCAGTTCTTC
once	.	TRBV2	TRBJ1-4	CASSTGLGSEKLFF	TGTGCCAGCAGTACAGGGTTAGGTAGTGAAAAACTGTTTTTT